This T cell receptor beta chain was sequenced for a study of CD8 T cells in Susac syndrome (dated by TCRdb to between 2019 and 2020). For context, the study as a whole: Whether CD8+ T cell activation and differentiation in Susac syndrome was antigen driven was tested using repertoire sequencing. What the work shows at the level of the full study, not this receptor alone: The number of individuals in the TCR sequencing and HLA analysis was acknowledged as relatively small.

Note on this clonotype: Its antigen is unknown. Base qualities are not at hand, and no much larger clone is one base apart.

There are 12 amino acids in the CDR3, from cysteine to phenylalanine inclusive. CDR3 DNA is the only sequence kept; it has 36 bases, read in frame from the first base. V trim: 6 bases; J trim: 8 bases; unmatched bases: 5. The germline V gene encodes CDR1 SQVTM and CDR2 ANQGSEA. RNA was extracted with the RNeasy kit and 0.5 to 1 ug was reverse transcribed using random hexamers. The immunoSEQ multiplex PCR assay, covering 54 Vbeta and 13 Jbeta segments, was used to amplify TCR beta CDR3 regions. PCR amplification bias was corrected using a synthetic template baseline for primer optimization and computational correction. The study's processing was this. Reads were annotated to V, D and J genes per IMGT and analyzed with immunoSEQ Analyzer, keeping only productive sequences. To calculate clonality, Shannon entropy was normalized by log2 of the number of productive unique sequences and then subtracted from one. For each patient and control, public and private clones were evaluated within the 100 most prevalent clones. Susac-specific clones were defined as absent from healthy and MS cohorts, around 970 published viral clones and other ImmuneACCESS disease sequences. TCRdb itself trimmed the public reads at Q25 with fastp, ran MiXCR and retained productive beta chains. Rows are unified per CDR3 protein, each entry keeping the most common DNA and genes. TCRdb's processing, not the authors', yielded these V and J calls. This sample comprises 150,000 to 200,000 distinct CDR3 sequences, about 93% of them detected only once. The top ten clonotypes cover about 0.1% of the sample.

High-throughput TCR beta sequencing profiled peripheral blood CD8+ and CD4+ T cells from healthy donors, Susac syndrome patients and multiple sclerosis patients. The healthy donors served as controls matched for age and sex. Bulk CD8+ and CD4+ T cells were purified by magnetic negative isolation, whereas CD8+ TEMRA cells were enriched by FACS. Blood was drawn into EDTA tubes, processed within 24 hours, and PBMCs were isolated by density gradient centrifugation. PBMCs destined for TCR sequencing were cryopreserved in liquid nitrogen and later thawed in a 37 °C water bath. Purity of sorted or isolated CD4+, CD8+ and CD8+ TEMRA cells was at least 90%.

The V and J genes are TRBV29-1 and TRBJ1-2; the central 11 bases match TRBD1. This TCR came from a human donor in good health. Source material: CD4+ T cells from PBMCs. The CDR3 sequence is CSVDRGPEGYTF. The DNA reads TGCAGCGTGGACAGGGGGCCCGAAGGCTACACCTTC.